The 31 T cell receptor beta chains below were found in one sample sequenced in a study of cytomegalovirus exposure and HLA in healthy donors. It was with 60 Vbeta and 13 Jbeta primers that the PCR ran. Produced via immunoSEQ multiplex PCR; TCRdb's table is partial and in-frame only. The sample yields approximately 120,000 clones, 74% seen once. The sample consisted of PBMCs. Receptors were obtained from a woman aged 50 to 65 in good health and CMV-seropositive.

V and J are TRBV7-2 and TRBJ1-4; 8 bases map to TRBD1. Germline assignment: CDR1 SGHTA and CDR2 FQGNSA. The CDR3 totals 15 residues. Unmatched junction bases numbered 3, after V lost 6 bases and J lost 0 bases. The CDR3 loop is CASSDRGATNEKLFF. CDR3 DNA: TGTGCCAGCAGTGACAGGGGAGCAACTAATGAAAAACTGTTTTTT.

This clone was seen a single time. The chain carries TRBV5-1 and TRBJ2-7; 8 bases are shared with TRBD1. J gave up 1 base and V 4 bases, and 4 bases lay outside the gene matches. CDR1 is SGHRS, CDR2 YFSETQ, per germline. CDR3 length: 14 amino acids. The CDR3 reads CASSRRTGSYEQYF. The DNA for the CDR3 is TGCGCCAGCAGCCGACGGACAGGGTCCTACGAGCAGTACTTC.

The gene calls are TRBV14 and TRBJ2-1, with TRBD2 matching over 10 bases. In germline, CDR1 is SGHDN, CDR2 FVKESK. The ends lost 2 bases at V and 7 bases at J; junction bases unmatched: 5. The CDR3 extends over 15 amino acids. CDR3 nucleotides: TGTGCCAGCAGCCAACGAGCGGGGGGGAGGAATGAGCAGTTCTTC. It is translated as CASSQRAGGRNEQFF.

The V gene is TRBV27, the J gene TRBJ1-6; 8 bases fit TRBD1. The V gene's germline CDR1 is MNHEY and CDR2 SMNVEV (reference sequence). V was clipped by 3 bases and J by 8 bases; unmatched bases: 3. CDR3 length: 14 residues. The CDR3 protein is CASSLRQGYSPLHF. The CDR3 DNA is TGTGCCAGCAGTTTGAGACAGGGGTATTCACCCCTCCACTTT.

Concerning this clone itself: The sample holds other DNA sequences that translate to the same CDR3. The chain is built from TRBV4-1 and TRBJ1-2, with D unresolved. Germline CDR1 and CDR2: MGHRA and YSYEKL. There are 13 residues in the CDR3. Trimming took off 0 bases at V and 5 bases at J, with 7 bases between the two ends. CDR3 sequence reads: CASSQEGGYGYTF. The CDR3 DNA reads as TGCGCCAGCAGCCAAGAGGGAGGATATGGCTACACCTTC.

V and J are TRBV9 and TRBJ1-2; 9 bases map to TRBD1. J gave up 6 bases and V 4 bases, and 7 bases lay outside the gene matches. Germline V gene data show CDR1 as SGDLS and CDR2 as YYNGEE. This CDR3 has 14 amino acids. CDR3 sequence (DNA): TGTGCCAGCAGCCCCAGCGGACAGGGGCATGGCTACACCTTC. It encodes CASSPSGQGHGYTF.

V and J are TRBV6-6 and TRBJ2-2; 7 nucleotides line up with TRBD1. Trimming took 10 bases from V and 1 from J; bases not matched to a gene: 6. This CDR3 has 14 amino acids. The germline V gene encodes CDR1 MNHNY and CDR2 SVGAGI (reference sequence). CDR3 DNA: TGTGCCACCACAGACAGGGTGAACACCGGGGAGCTGTTTTTT. This encodes CATTDRVNTGELFF.

The chain carries TRBV6-5 and TRBJ2-7; D possibly corresponds to TRBD2 (6 bases). Germline CDR1 and CDR2: MNHEY and SVGAGI. The CDR3 is made up of 14 amino acids. V shed 7 bases and J shed 0 bases, with 13 bases lying between them. CDR3 sequence: CASTPRGHSYEQYF. The CDR3 DNA follows: TGTGCCAGCACCCCGCGGGGCCACTCCTACGAGCAGTACTTC.

The chain carries TRBV19 and TRBJ1-5; TRBD1 matches at 7 bases. The CDR3 has 17 amino acids. V was pared by 6 bases and J by 3 bases, with 14 bases of the junction left unmatched. Germline CDR1 and CDR2: LNHDA and SQIVND (reference sequence). This CDR3 reads CASSPQGNKWDNQPQHF. CDR3 DNA sequence: TGTGCCAGTAGCCCACAGGGGAATAAGTGGGACAATCAGCCCCAGCATTTT.

The chain is built from TRBV6-5 and TRBJ2-7; 9 bases line up with TRBD1. This CDR3 has 15 residues. The germline gives CDR1 MNHEY, CDR2 SVGAGI. Trimming removed 2 bases from V and 1 base from J; junction bases left unmatched: 3. As DNA, the CDR3 is TGTGCCAGCAGTTACGTCGGGACAGGGTCCTACGAGCAGTACTTC. Its translation: CASSYVGTGSYEQYF.

This clone came up a few times. This rearrangement joins TRBV25-1 to TRBJ1-2; 10 bases align to TRBD1. V shed 4 bases and J 7 bases; nucleotides not matched to a gene: 9. CDR1 MGHDK and CDR2 SYGVNS come from the germline V gene. The CDR3 has 15 residues. As DNA, the CDR3 is TGTGCCAGCAGTGGGGAACGACAGGGGGCGCTTGGCTACACCTTC. Amino acids: CASSGERQGALGYTF.

The genes are TRBV28 and TRBJ1-6, with D perhaps matching TRBD1 (5 bases). This CDR3 is 15 amino acids long. Germline-derived CDR1 and CDR2 are MDHEN and SYDVKM. Between the trimmed V and J ends, which lost 7 bases and 7 bases, there was a span of 17 bases. The CDR3: CASTPSAGVNSPLHF. CDR3 DNA sequence: TGTGCCAGCACCCCGAGTGCGGGGGTGAATTCACCCCTCCACTTT.

The chain combines TRBV10-1 with TRBJ2-3, with 8 bases fitting TRBD2. The CDR3 contains 13 residues. V lost 7 bases, J lost 4 bases, and 4 bases stayed unmatched. Germline CDR1 is WNHNN and CDR2 is SYGVQD (reference sequence). CDR3 DNA sequence: TGCGCCAGCACCGGTAGCGGGGCAGATACGCAGTATTTT. It codes for CASTGSGADTQYF.

The rearrangement links TRBV6-5 to TRBJ1-3, with D possibly being TRBD1 (5 bases). This CDR3 is built from 15 residues. From germline, CDR1 is MNHEY and CDR2 SVGAGI. Trimming took 6 bases from V and 4 from J, leaving 16 bases between them. The CDR3, as DNA: TGTGCCAGCAGCTCGGGGCAAGCGGGGGGAAACACCATATATTTT. It codes for CASSSGQAGGNTIYF.

CDR3 sequence (DNA): TGTGCCAGCACTTACATCCGGGGTTCACCCCTCCACTTT. Its protein is CASTYIRGSPLHF. This sequence joins TRBV27 and TRBJ1-6; D ambiguous. This CDR3 has 13 amino acids. The V end lost 7 bases, the J end lost 9 bases, and 13 bases lay between the germline ends. Germline V CDR1 and CDR2: MNHEY, SMNVEV (reference sequence).

The V gene is TRBV11-2, the J gene TRBJ1-2, with TRBD1 as a possible D gene (5 bases). Trimming pared 5 bases from V and 3 bases from J, leaving 16 bases between. Germline assignment: CDR1 SGHAT and CDR2 FQNNGV. This CDR3 spans 15 amino acids. DNA of the CDR3: TGTGCCAGCAGCGTAACAGGACTAGTTCACTATGGCTACACCTTC. Its protein product is CASSVTGLVHYGYTF. Together with reference TRBV11-2 and TRBJ1-2, the CDR3 gives the full variable domain: EAGVAQSPRYKIIEKRQSVAFWCNPISGHATLYWYQQILGQGPKLLIQFQNNGVVDDSQLPKDRFSAERLKGVDSTLKIQPAKLEDSAVYLCASSVTGLVHYGYTFGSGTRLTVV.

Only a few counts were recorded for this clone. The chain carries TRBV5-4 and TRBJ1-3; D remains ambiguous. With 0 bases removed from V and 0 bases from J, the gap between germline ends came to 13 bases. Germline V gives CDR1 SGHNT, CDR2 YYREEE (reference sequence). The CDR3 contains 17 residues. The CDR3 nucleotides are TGTGCCAGCAGCTTGGGAGTCTCTTTCGTCTCTGGAAACACCATATATTTT. This codes for CASSLGVSFVSGNTIYF.

This chain joins TRBV5-6 and TRBJ2-5; 10 nucleotides align to TRBD1. Germline loops: CDR1 SGHDT, CDR2 YYEEEE. The V gene end was trimmed by 4 bases and the J gene end by 5 bases; junction bases not matched to a gene: 8. This CDR3 comprises 15 residues. Here the CDR3 reads CASSEDRGMLETQYF. CDR3 sequence (DNA): TGTGCCAGCAGCGAGGACAGGGGGATGTTGGAGACCCAGTACTTC.

The rearrangement joins TRBV2 to TRBJ2-5, with TRBD1 matching over 11 bases. Germline V gives CDR1 SNHLY, CDR2 FYNNEI. V dropped 5 bases and J dropped 5; count of bases not matched to a gene: 7. The CDR3 consists of 15 residues. The CDR3 DNA follows: TGTGCCAGCAGTCCCGGACAGGGGGCTTGGGAGACCCAGTACTTC. Translated, it gives CASSPGQGAWETQYF.

The rearrangement joins TRBV6-4 to TRBJ2-3, with 8 bases identical to TRBD2. CDR1 and CDR2 (germline): MRHNA, SNTAGT. The CDR3 runs 15 residues. The ends lost 4 bases at V and 4 bases at J; junction bases unmatched: 7. CDR3 sequence reads: CASSVLREGADTQYF. The CDR3 DNA is TGTGCCAGCAGTGTTCTACGGGAGGGCGCAGATACGCAGTATTTT.

The chain carries TRBV9 and TRBJ1-3; no reliable D call. Germline V gives CDR1 SGDLS, CDR2 YYNGEE. CDR3 length equals 15 residues. The V end lost 3 bases, the J end lost 2 bases, and 12 bases lay between the germline ends. CDR3 protein: CASSALDEAGNTIYF. DNA of the CDR3: TGTGCCAGCAGCGCTCTAGACGAAGCTGGAAACACCATATATTTT.

This clone has only a few counts. V and J are TRBV6-4 and TRBJ1-3; the D is unclear. Per germline, CDR1 MRHNA and CDR2 SNTAGT. The CDR3 totals 16 residues. Trimming left V 0 bases short and J 8 bases short, with 17 bases between. The DNA of the CDR3 is TGTGCCAGCAGTGACTCGAATTCGCGTCAGCGGCACACCATATATTTT. Protein sequence: CASSDSNSRQRHTIYF.

The chain combines TRBV2 with TRBJ2-7; 9 nucleotides line up with TRBD1. The CDR3 totals 15 residues. The germline CDR1 and CDR2 sequences are SNHLY and FYNNEI. V lost 5 bases and J lost 5; bases outside the gene matches: 10. CDR3 sequence reads: CASSNAGTGNNEQYF. The CDR3 nucleotides read TGTGCCAGCAGTAACGCCGGGACAGGGAATAACGAGCAGTACTTC.

J is TRBJ2-2 and V is TRBV5-1; 8 nucleotides align to TRBD1. After removal of 4 bases from V and 2 bases from J, the junction contained 4 bases not matched to a gene. The CDR3 spans 15 residues. Germline assignment: CDR1 SGHRS and CDR2 YFSETQ. The CDR3 spells CASSRQGINTGELFF. As DNA, the CDR3 is TGCGCCAGCAGCCGACAGGGGATTAACACCGGGGAGCTGTTTTTT. Full variable domain (missing parts from reference TRBV5-1 and TRBJ2-2): KAGVTQTPRYLIKTRGQQVTLSCSPISGHRSVSWYQQTPGQGLQFLFEYFSETQRNKGNFPGRFSGRQFSNSRSEMNVSTLELGDSALYLCASSRQGINTGELFFGEGSRLTVL.

The chain is built from TRBV19 and TRBJ2-2; 8 nucleotides align to TRBD1. CDR1 LNHDA and CDR2 SQIVND come from the germline V gene (reference sequence). The CDR3 extends over 14 amino acids. J was trimmed by 6 bases and V by 4 bases; bases with no gene match: 4. The CDR3 nucleotides are TGTGCCAGTAGTACAGGACAGGGCTCCGGGGAGCTGTTTTTT. Its protein product is CASSTGQGSGELFF.

The chain carries TRBV6-5 and TRBJ1-2, with a possible D match to TRBD1 (6 bases). Germline lookup yields CDR1 MNHEY and CDR2 SVGAGI. The CDR3 runs 14 residues. The V end lost 2 bases, the J end lost 5 bases, and 12 bases lay between the germline ends. CDR3 sequence reads: CASSYGRGFYGYTF. As DNA, the CDR3 is TGTGCCAGCAGTTACGGCAGGGGATTTTATGGCTACACCTTC.

The chain has TRBV10-2 and TRBJ1-6, with D possibly being TRBD1 (5 bases). The CDR3 contains 16 residues. Germline values: CDR1 WSHSY, CDR2 SAAADI. Trimming removed 0 bases from V and 8 bases from J, with 14 bases in between. The CDR3 DNA reads TGCGCCAGCAGTGAGTCGCCCAGATGGGGCGATTCACCCCTCCACTTT. It yields the protein CASSESPRWGDSPLHF.

The CDR3 sequence: CASSPTETYEQYF. DNA for the CDR3: TGTGCCAGCAGCCCAACGGAGACCTACGAGCAGTACTTC. This rearrangement joins TRBV7-9 to TRBJ2-7, with unresolved D. The length of the CDR3 is 13 residues. Germline CDR1 is SEHNR and CDR2 is FQNEAQ (reference sequence). With 5 bases removed from V and 2 bases from J, the gap between germline ends came to 10 bases.

The genes are TRBV6-1 and TRBJ1-1; TRBD1 agrees at 9 bases. The V and J ends lost 8 bases and 4 bases, in that order; junction bases with no gene match: 5. The CDR3 runs to 13 residues. Germline V gives CDR1 MNHNS, CDR2 SASEGT. CDR3 protein: CASEGQGGTEAFF. The CDR3, as DNA: TGTGCCAGCGAGGGACAGGGAGGCACTGAAGCTTTCTTT.

The chain recombines TRBV7-9 with TRBJ1-6; 9 bases are shared with TRBD1. This CDR3 has 14 residues. Germline CDR1 and CDR2: SEHNR and FQNEAQ (reference sequence). The J segment lost 10 bases and the V segment lost 3 bases, leaving 4 bases of the junction unmatched. CDR3 DNA sequence: TGTGCCAGCAGCTTTGACAGGGGGAACTCACCCCTCCACTTT. Encoded protein: CASSFDRGNSPLHF. Filled out from reference TRBV7-9 and TRBJ1-6, the complete variable domain reads DTGVSQNPRHKITKRGQNVTFRCDPISEHNRLYWYRQTLGQGPEFLTYFQNEAQLEKSRLLSDRFSAERPKGSFSTLEIQRTEQGDSAMYLCASSFDRGNSPLHFGNGTRLTVT.

The genes are TRBV2 and TRBJ2-3; TRBD2 aligns across 8 bases. The CDR3 contains 15 residues. The junction had 10 bases not matched to a gene; V was cut back by 7 bases and J by 4 bases. CDR1 is SNHLY and CDR2 is FYNNEI in the germline V gene. CDR3 DNA: TGTGCCAGCACCACAAACGGACTAGCCTCAGATACGCAGTATTTT. Its protein product is CASTTNGLASDTQYF.